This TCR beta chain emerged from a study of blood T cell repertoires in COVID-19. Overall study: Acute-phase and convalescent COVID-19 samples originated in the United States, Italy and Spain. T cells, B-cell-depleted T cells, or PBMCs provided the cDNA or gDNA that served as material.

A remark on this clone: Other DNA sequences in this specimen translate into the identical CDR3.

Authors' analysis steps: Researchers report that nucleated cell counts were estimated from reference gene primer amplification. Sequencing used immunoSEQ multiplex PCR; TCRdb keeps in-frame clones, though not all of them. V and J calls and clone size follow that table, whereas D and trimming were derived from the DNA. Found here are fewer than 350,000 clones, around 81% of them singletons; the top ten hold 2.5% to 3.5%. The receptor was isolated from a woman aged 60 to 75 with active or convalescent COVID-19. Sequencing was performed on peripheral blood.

The CDR3 region has the DNA TGCGCCAGCAGCCTAAGCGGGGGGGTCACAGATACGCAGTATTTT. Protein: CASSLSGGVTDTQYF. J is TRBJ2-3 and V is TRBV5-1; 10 nucleotides agree with TRBD2. The germline V gene encodes CDR1 SGHRS and CDR2 YFSETQ. V trimming: 4 bases; J trimming: 2 bases; junction bases outside the gene matches: 4. The CDR3 sequence is 15 residues long.